The 3 T cell receptor beta chains in this list originate from one sample, sequenced in a study of cytomegalovirus exposure and HLA in healthy donors. The PCR used 60 Vbeta and 13 Jbeta primers. The assay was immunoSEQ multiplex PCR, and TCRdb's table has in-frame clones only and misses some. Its clone listing holds roughly 100,000 clones. Sample: PBMCs. These TCRs come from a man aged 50-59 years in good health and CMV-seronegative.

The DNA for the CDR3 is TGTGCCAGCAGTCCCAGGACAGGAGAACGGCTAGGCGGCTACACCTTC. Translating it yields CASSPRTGERLGGYTF. The genes are TRBV27 and TRBJ1-2; TRBD1 matches 7 bases. The germline gives CDR1 MNHEY, CDR2 SMNVEV (reference sequence). The CDR3 length is 16 residues. Trimming took 5 bases from V and 8 from J; bases not matched to a gene: 17.

The CDR3 sequence is CAVGQGATEAFF. CDR3 in DNA: TGTGCCGTCGGACAGGGGGCAACTGAAGCTTTCTTT. This chain links TRBV10-3 with TRBJ1-1, with TRBD1 identical over 11 bases. Germline V gene data show CDR1 as ENHRY and CDR2 as SYGVKD. The V gene end was trimmed by 11 bases and the J gene end by 5 bases; junction bases not matched to a gene: 4. This CDR3 region has 12 residues.

As concerns this clone: An end of the junction differs from the germline gene, which may be a read error. V gene TRBV4-3 combines with J gene TRBJ1-2; D ambiguous. Germline lookup yields CDR1 LGHNA and CDR2 YSLEER. This CDR3 comprises 15 residues. As DNA, the CDR3 is TGCGCCAGCAGCCACCGCTTAAAGGCAAACTACGGCTACACCTTC. This sequence encodes CASSHRLKANYGYTF.